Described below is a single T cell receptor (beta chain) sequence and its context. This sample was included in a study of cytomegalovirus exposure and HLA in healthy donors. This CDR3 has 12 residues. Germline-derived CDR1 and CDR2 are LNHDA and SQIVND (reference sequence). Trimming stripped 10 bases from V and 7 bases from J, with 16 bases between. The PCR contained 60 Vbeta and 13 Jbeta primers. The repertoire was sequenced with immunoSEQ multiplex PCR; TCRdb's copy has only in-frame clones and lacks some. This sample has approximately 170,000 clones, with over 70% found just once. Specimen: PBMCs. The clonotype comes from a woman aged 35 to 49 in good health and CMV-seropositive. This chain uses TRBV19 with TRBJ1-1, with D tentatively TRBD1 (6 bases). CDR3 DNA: TGTGCCACCAGGACAGACCCTCTTGAAGCTTTCTTT. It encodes CATRTDPLEAFF.